This T cell receptor beta chain was sequenced in a study of Graves' ophthalmopathy and Graves' hyperthyroidism. Study-level points and caveats: In blood appeared most of the expanded thyroid clonotypes whose frequency exceeded 0.001.

This clonotype was seen ten or more times. The antigen is unknown. Investigators amplified TCR beta CDR3 regions from RNA transcripts. Amplification began with first-round RT-PCR using HTBI primers, then second-round multiplex PCR was performed. TCRdb recomputed calls from the multiplex PCR reads with MiXCR, one row per CDR3 protein. The top ten hold around an eighth of the sample, which has 340,000 or so distinct CDR3 sequences, roughly 15% seen once. Physicians reached a diagnosis by relying on clinical symptoms, serum thyroxine, TRAb, thyroid ultrasound and orbital computed tomography. CDR3 length: 13 residues. Germline V CDR1 and CDR2: SGHRS, YFSETQ. Trimming took off 4 bases at V and 2 bases at J, with 10 bases between the two ends.

The sequence was obtained from an adult man with Graves' ophthalmopathy. The sequencing sample was made of peripheral blood. V is TRBV5-1 and J is TRBJ2-7; no clear D. CDR3 sequence (DNA): TGCGCCAGCAGCACGGATGGGACCTACGAGCAGTACTTC. As protein: CASSTDGTYEQYF. The complete variable domain, with remaining parts taken from reference TRBV5-1 and TRBJ2-7, reads KAGVTQTPRYLIKTRGQQVTLSCSPISGHRSVSWYQQTPGQGLQFLFEYFSETQRNKGNFPGRFSGRQFSNSRSEMNVSTLELGDSALYLCASSTDGTYEQYFGPGTRLTVT.